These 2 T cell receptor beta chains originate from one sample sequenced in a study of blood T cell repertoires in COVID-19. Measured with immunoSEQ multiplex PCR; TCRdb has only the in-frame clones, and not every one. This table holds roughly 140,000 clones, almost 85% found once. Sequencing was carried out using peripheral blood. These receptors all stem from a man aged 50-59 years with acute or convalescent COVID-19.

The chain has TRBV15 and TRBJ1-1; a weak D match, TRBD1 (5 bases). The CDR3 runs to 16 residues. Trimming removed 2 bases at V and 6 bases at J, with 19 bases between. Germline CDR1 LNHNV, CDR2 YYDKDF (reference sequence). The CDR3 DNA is TGTGCCACCAGCAGATTCCTAGGGGATTCGACCGCTGAAGCTTTCTTT. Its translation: CATSRFLGDSTAEAFF.

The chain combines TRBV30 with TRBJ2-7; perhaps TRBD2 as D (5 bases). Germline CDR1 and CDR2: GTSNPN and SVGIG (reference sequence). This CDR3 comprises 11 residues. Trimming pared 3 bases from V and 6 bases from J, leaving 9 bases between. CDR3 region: CAWSRTVEQYF. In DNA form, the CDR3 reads TGTGCCTGGAGCCGGACTGTCGAGCAGTACTTC.